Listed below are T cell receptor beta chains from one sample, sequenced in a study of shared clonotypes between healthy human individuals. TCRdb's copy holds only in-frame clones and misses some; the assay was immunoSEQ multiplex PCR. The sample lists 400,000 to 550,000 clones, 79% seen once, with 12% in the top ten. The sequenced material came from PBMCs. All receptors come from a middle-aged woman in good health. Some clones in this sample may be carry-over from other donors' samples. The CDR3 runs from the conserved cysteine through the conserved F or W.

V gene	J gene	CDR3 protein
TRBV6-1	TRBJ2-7	CASSPPGLAYEQYF
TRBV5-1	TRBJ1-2	CASSHGQGSGYTF
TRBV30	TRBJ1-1	CAWSKGFAEAFF
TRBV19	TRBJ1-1	CASGQGADTEAFF
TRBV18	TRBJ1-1	CASSPSSRQGGTEAFF
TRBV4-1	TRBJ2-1	CASSQDPRDSTNNEQFF
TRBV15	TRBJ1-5	CAIRDHQPQHF
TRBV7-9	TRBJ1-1	CASSLGGGGTEAFF
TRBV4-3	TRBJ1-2	CASSQQGYYGYTF
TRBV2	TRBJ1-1	CASSSRMGDTEAFF
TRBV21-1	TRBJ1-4	CASTTSPRSLGQGATNEKLFF
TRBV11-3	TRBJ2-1	CASSPGLAGFNEQFF
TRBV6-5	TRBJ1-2	CASSPGDGYGYTF
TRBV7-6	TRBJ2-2	CASSFSGTNTGELFF
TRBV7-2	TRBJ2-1	CASRGDYYNEQFF
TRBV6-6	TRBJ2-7	CASSYSSANEQYF
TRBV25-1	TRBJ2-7	CASASGLFPYEQYF
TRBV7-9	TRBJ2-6	CASSLAGRGTGANVLTF
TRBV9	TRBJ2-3	CASSVVWFTDTQYF
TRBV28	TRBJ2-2	CASRTRNTGELFF
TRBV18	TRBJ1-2	CASSPQAGDGYTF
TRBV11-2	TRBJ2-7	CASSLGGTFYEQYF
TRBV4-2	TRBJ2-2	CASSLDTGELFF
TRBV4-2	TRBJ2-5	CASSQAHQETQYF
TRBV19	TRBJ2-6	CASSIGGAGANVLTF
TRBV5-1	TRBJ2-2	CASTEGSGRVGELFF
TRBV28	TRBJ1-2	CASSLTRPEQVRGGYTF
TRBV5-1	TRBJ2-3	CASSLEPTSTDTQYF
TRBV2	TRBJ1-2	CATVDREGNYGYTF
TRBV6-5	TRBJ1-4	CASSSAGAGKGEKLFF
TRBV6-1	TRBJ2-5	CAGNGAGEETQYF
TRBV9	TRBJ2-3	CASSDRQGSRTDTQYF
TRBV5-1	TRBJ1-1	CASSSGHPQGRSEAFF
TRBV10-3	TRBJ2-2	CAIKAGGGGELFF
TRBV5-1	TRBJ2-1	CASSLKSTGTSAGNEQFF
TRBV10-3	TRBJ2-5	CAISLGPGETQYF